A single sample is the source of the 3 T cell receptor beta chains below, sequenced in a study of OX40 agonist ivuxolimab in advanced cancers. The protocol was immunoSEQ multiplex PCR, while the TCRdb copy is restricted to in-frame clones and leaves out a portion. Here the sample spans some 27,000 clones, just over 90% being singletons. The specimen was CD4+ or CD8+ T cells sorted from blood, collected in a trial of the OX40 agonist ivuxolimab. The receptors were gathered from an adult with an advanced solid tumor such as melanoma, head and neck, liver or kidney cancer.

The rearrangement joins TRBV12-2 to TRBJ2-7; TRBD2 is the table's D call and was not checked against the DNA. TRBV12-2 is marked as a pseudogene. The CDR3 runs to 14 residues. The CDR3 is CASRSRGGAYEQYF. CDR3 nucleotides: TGTGCAAGTCGCTCGAGGGGGGGGGCCTACGAGCAGTACTTC.

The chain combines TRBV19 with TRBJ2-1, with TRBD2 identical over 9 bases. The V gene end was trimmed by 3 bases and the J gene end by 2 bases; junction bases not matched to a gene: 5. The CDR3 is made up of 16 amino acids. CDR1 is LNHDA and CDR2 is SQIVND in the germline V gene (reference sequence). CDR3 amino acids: CASSMDSGSAYNEQFF. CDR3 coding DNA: TGTGCCAGTAGTATGGATAGCGGGAGCGCCTACAATGAGCAGTTCTTC.

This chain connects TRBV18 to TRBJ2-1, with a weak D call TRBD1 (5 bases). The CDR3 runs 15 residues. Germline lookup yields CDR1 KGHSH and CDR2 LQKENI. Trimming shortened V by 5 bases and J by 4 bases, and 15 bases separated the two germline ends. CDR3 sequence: CASSLSRGRYNEQFF. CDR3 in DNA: TGTGCCAGCTCATTGTCTAGGGGAAGGTACAATGAGCAGTTCTTC.